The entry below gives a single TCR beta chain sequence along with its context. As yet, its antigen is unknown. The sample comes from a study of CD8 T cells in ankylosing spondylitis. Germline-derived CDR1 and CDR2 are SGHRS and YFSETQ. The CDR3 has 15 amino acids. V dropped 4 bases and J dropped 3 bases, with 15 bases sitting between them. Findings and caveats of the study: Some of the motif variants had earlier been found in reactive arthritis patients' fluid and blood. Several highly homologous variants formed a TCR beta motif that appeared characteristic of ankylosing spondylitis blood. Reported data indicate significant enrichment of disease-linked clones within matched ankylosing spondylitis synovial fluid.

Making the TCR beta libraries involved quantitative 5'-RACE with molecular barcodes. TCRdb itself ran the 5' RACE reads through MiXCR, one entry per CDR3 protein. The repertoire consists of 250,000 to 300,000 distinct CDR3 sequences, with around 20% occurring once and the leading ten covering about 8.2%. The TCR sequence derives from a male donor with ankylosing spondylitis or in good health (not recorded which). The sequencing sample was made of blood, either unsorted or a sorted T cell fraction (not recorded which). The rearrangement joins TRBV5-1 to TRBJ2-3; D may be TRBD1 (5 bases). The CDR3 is CASSPGSGLTDTQYF. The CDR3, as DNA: TGCGCCAGCAGCCCTGGCTCAGGGTTGACAGATACGCAGTATTTT.